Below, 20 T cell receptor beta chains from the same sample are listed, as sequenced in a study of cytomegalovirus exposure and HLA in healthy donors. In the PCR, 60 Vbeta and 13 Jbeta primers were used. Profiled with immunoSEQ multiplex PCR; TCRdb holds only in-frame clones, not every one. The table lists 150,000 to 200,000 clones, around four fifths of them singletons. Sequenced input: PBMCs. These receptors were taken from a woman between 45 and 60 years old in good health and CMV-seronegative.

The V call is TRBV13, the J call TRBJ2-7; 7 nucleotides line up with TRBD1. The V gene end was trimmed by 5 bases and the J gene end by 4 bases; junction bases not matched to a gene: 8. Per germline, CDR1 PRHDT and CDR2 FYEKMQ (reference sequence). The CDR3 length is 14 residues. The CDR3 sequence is CASSPRGTVYEQYF. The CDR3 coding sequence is TGTGCCAGCAGCCCCAGAGGGACAGTTTACGAGCAGTACTTC.

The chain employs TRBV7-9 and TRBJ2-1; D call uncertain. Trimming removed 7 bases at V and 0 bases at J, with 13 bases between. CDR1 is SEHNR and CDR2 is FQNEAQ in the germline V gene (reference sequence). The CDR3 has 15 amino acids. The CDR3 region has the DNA TGTGCCAGCACCCCCAGGCTGGGCTCCTACAATGAGCAGTTCTTC. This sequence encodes CASTPRLGSYNEQFF.

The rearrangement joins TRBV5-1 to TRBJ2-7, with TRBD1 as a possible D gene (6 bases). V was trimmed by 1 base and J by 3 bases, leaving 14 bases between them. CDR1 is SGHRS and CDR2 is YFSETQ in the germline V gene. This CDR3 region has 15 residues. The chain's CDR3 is CASSLLSGEYYEQYF. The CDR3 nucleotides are TGCGCCAGCAGCTTGCTTTCAGGGGAATACTACGAGCAGTACTTC.

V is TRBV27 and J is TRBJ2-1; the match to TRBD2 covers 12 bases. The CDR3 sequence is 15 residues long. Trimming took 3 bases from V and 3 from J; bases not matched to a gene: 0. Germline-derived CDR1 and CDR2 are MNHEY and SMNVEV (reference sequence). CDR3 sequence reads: CASSLTSGGYNEQFF. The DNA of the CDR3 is TGTGCCAGCAGTTTGACTAGCGGGGGCTACAATGAGCAGTTCTTC.

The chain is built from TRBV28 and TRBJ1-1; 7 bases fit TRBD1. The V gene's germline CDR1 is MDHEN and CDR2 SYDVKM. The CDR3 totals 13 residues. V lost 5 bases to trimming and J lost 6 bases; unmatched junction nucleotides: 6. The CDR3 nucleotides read TGTGCCAGCAGTCCCGGGACAGACTCTGAAGCTTTCTTT. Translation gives CASSPGTDSEAFF. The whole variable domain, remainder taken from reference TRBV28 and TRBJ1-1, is DVKVTQSSRYLVKRTGEKVFLECVQDMDHENMFWYRQDPGLGLRLIYFSYDVKMKEKGDIPEGYSVSREKKERFSLILESASTNQTSMYLCASSPGTDSEAFFGQGTRLTVV.

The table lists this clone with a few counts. The CDR3 DNA sequence: TGTGCCAGCAGTTACCAAATAACAGGGGGCAACTATGGCTACACCTTC. Its protein is CASSYQITGGNYGYTF. This chain connects TRBV6-5 to TRBJ1-2; TRBD1 aligns across 9 bases. This CDR3 has 16 residues. Germline CDR1 is MNHEY and CDR2 is SVGAGI. Trimming at V came to 2 bases and at J to 2 bases, leaving 6 bases not matched to a gene.

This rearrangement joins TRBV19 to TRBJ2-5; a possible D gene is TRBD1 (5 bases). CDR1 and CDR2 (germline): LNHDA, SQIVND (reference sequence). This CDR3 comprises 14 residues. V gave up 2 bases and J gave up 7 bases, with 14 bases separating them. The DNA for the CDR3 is TGTGCCAGTAGTATACAGGGCGGCCCGGGGACCCAGTACTTC. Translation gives CASSIQGGPGTQYF.

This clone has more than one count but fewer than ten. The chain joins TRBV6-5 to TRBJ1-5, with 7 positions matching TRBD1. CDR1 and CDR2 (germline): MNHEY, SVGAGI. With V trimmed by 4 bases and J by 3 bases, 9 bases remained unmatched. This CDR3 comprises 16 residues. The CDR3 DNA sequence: TGTGCCAGCAGTTCCTCTAACAGGGGTCACAATCAGCCCCAGCATTTT. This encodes CASSSSNRGHNQPQHF.

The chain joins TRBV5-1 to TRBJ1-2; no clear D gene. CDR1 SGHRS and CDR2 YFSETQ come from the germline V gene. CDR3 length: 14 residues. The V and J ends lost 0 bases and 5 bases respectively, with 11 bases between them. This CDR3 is CASSLGDINYGYTF. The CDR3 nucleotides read TGCGCCAGCAGCTTGGGCGACATTAATTATGGCTACACCTTC.

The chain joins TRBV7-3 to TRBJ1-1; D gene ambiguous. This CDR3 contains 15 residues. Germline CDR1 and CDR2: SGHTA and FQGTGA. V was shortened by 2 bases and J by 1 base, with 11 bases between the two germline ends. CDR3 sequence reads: CASSLVRQKNTEAFF. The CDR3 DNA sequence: TGTGCCAGCAGCTTAGTGCGGCAGAAGAACACTGAAGCTTTCTTT.

CDR3 nucleotide sequence: TGTGCCAGCCACAAACTAGCGGGGGTAAATGAGCAGTTCTTC. Translation: CASHKLAGVNEQFF. This chain links TRBV13 with TRBJ2-1, with 11 bases lining up with TRBD2. The CDR3 consists of 14 residues. Germline V CDR1 and CDR2: PRHDT, FYEKMQ (reference sequence). J was trimmed by 7 bases and V by 8 bases; bases with no gene match: 7.

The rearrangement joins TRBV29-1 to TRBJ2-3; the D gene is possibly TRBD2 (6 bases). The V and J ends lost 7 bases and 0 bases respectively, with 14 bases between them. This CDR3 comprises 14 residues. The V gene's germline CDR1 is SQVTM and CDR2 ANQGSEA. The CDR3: CSGGVRGSTDTQYF. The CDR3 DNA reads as TGCAGCGGGGGGGTTCGGGGTAGCACAGATACGCAGTATTTT.

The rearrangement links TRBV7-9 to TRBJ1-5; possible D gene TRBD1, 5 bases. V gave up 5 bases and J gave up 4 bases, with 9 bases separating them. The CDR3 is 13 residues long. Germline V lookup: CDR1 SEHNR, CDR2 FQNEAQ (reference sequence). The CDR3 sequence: CASSQAGNQPQHF. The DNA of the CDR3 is TGTGCCAGCAGCCAGGCAGGGAATCAGCCCCAGCATTTT. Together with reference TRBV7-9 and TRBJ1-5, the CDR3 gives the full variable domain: DTGVSQNPRHKITKRGQNVTFRCDPISEHNRLYWYRQTLGQGPEFLTYFQNEAQLEKSRLLSDRFSAERPKGSFSTLEIQRTEQGDSAMYLCASSQAGNQPQHFGDGTRLSIL.

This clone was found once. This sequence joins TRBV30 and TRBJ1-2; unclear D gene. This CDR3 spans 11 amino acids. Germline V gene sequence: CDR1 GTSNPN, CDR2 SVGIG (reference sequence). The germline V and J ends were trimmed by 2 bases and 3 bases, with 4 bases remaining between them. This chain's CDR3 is CAWSIDYGYTF. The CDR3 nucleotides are TGTGCCTGGAGTATAGACTATGGCTACACCTTC.

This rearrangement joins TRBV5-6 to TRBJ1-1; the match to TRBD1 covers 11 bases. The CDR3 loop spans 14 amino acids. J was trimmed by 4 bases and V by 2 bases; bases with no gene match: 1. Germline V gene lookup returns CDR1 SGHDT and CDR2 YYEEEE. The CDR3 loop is CASSFGTGGTEAFF. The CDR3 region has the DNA TGTGCCAGCAGCTTTGGGACAGGGGGCACTGAAGCTTTCTTT.

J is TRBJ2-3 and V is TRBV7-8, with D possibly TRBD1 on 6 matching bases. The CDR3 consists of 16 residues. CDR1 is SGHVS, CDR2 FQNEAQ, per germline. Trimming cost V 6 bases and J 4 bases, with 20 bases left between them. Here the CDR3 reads CASRGSVAGVPDTQYF. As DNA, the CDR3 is TGTGCCAGCAGGGGATCGGTTGCAGGGGTCCCAGATACGCAGTATTTT.

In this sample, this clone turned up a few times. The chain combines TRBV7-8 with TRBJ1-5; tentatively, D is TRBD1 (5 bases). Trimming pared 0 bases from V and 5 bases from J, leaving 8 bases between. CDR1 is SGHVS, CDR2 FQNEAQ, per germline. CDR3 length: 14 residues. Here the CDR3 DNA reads TGTGCCAGCAGCTTAGCGAAGGGGTATCAGCCCCAGCATTTT. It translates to CASSLAKGYQPQHF.

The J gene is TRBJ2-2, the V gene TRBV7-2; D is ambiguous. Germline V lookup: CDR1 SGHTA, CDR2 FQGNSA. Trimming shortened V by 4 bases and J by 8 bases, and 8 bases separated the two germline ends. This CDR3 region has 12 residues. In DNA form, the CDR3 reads TGTGCCAGCAGCTCCAAACTGGGGGAGCTGTTTTTT. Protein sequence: CASSSKLGELFF.

The CDR3 coding sequence is TGTGCCAGTAATACCCCGGGGAGCGGGAGCTCAACCAGAAGAAGCTCGAACTATGGCTACACCTTC. As protein: CASNTPGSGSSTRRSSNYGYTF. The chain uses TRBV19 and TRBJ1-2; D gene unclear. Trimming pared 7 bases from V and 2 bases from J, leaving 38 bases between. This CDR3 has 22 amino acids. CDR1 is LNHDA, CDR2 SQIVND, per germline (reference sequence).

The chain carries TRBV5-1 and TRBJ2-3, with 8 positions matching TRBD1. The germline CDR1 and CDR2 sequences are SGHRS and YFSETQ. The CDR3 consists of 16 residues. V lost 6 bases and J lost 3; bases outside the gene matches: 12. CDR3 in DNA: TGCGCCAGCACCATTTCAGGGACAGGAGGGACAGATACGCAGTATTTT. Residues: CASTISGTGGTDTQYF.